This entry features one T cell receptor beta chain sequence. Its antigen is as yet unknown. This entry belongs to a study of shared clonotypes between healthy human individuals. Study-wide points: When compared with the clonotypes that were shared by all four sorted-subset donors, the non-shared clonotypes turned out to have lower generation probabilities.

This table comes from immunoSEQ multiplex PCR, and its TCRdb copy is limited to in-frame clones, with some not included. The table has 2 million to 2.5 million clones, roughly 91% seen once. Terminally differentiated effector memory CD45RA+ cells were excluded by CCR7 positive selection of CD45RO-negative cells. The germline V gene has CDR1 SNHLY and CDR2 FYNNEI. The CDR3 runs 16 residues. Deletions cut 6 bases from V and 4 bases from J, with 21 bases between. What was sequenced was naive CD8+ T cells from PBMCs. The V and J genes are TRBV2 and TRBJ1-1; possible D gene TRBD1, 5 bases. The clonotype was recovered from a man between 18 and 35 years old in good health. Some clones in this sample may be carry-over from other donors' samples. The CDR3 loop is CASSWKIGGSGTEAFF. Written as DNA, the CDR3 is TGTGCCAGCAGCTGGAAAATTGGGGGGTCGGGCACTGAAGCTTTCTTT.